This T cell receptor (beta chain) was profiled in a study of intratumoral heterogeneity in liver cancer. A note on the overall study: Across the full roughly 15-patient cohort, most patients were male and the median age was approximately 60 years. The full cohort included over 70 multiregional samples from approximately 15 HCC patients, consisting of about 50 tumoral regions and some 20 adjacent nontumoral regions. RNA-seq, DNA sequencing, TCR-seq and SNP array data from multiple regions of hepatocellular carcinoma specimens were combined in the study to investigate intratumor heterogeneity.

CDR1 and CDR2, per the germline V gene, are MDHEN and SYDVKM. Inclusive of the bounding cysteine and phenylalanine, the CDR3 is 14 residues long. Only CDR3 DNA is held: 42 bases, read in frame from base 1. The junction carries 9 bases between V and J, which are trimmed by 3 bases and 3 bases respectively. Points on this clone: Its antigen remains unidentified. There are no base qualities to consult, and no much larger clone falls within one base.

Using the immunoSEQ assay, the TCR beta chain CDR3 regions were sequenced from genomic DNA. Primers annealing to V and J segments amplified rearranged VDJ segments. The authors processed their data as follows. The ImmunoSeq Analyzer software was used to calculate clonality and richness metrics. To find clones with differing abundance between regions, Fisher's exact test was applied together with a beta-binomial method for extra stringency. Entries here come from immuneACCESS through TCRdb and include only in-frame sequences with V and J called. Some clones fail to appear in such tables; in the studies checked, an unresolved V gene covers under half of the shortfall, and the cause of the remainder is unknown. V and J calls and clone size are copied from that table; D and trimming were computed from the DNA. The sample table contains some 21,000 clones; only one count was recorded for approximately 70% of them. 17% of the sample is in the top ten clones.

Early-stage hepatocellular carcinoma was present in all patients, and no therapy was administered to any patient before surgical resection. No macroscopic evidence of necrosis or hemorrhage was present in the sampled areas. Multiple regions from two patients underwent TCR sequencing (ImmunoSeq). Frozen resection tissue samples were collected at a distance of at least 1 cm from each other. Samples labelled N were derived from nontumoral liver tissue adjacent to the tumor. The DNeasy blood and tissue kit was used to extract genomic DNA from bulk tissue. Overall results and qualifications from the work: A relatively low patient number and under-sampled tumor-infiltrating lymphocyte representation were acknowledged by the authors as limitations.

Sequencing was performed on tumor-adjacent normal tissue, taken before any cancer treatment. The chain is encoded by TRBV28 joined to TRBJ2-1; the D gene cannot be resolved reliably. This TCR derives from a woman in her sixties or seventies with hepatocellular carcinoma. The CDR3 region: CASSFGWGYNEQFF. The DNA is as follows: TGTGCCAGCAGTTTCGGATGGGGCTACAATGAGCAGTTCTTC.